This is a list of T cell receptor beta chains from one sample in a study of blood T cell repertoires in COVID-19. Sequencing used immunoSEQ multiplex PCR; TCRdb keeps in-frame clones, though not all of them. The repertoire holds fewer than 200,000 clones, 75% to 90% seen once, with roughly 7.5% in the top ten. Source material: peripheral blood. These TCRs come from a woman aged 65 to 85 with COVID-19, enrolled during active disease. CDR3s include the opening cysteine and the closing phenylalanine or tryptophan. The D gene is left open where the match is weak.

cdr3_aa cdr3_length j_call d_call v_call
CASSFEETQYF 11 TRBJ2-5 . TRBV28
CASSQLTGLLQNYGYTF 17 TRBJ1-2 . TRBV18
CASRTGEAKNIQYF 14 TRBJ2-4 TRBD1 TRBV6-6
CASSIPGQGTDTQYF 15 TRBJ2-3 TRBD1 TRBV27
CASSYSEDSPLHF 13 TRBJ1-6 . TRBV6-6
CASSPQGKDLGYGYTF 16 TRBJ1-2 . TRBV18
CASSPGVGGGPEAFF 15 TRBJ1-1 TRBD1 TRBV5-4
CASSFDGYTF 10 TRBJ1-2 . TRBV12-3/TRBV12-4
CASSISRQGSASGANVLTF 19 TRBJ2-6 TRBD1 TRBV18
CASSYGLGNQPQHF 14 TRBJ1-5 . TRBV5-1
CAWSEDRGHQPQHF 14 TRBJ1-5 TRBD1 TRBV30
CASSYNSGKWGSYEQYF 17 TRBJ2-7 TRBD2 TRBV6-2/TRBV6-3
CAWSVGRGEQPQHF 14 TRBJ1-5 . TRBV30
CASSLPRLAGLVDQETQYF 19 TRBJ2-5 TRBD2 TRBV7-2
CASSPSSPYTEAFF 14 TRBJ1-1 . TRBV2
CASSAHRQGGETQYF 15 TRBJ2-5 TRBD1 TRBV6-2/TRBV6-3
CAIAGEGLGKNIQYF 15 TRBJ2-4 TRBD2 TRBV10-3
CASSYSEGQGYEQYF 15 TRBJ2-7 TRBD1 TRBV6-5
CASSSGLSPDSPLHF 15 TRBJ1-6 . TRBV7-2
CASSAGGHEQYF 12 TRBJ2-7 . TRBV9
CASSYSGLAGTSSYEQYF 18 TRBJ2-7 TRBD2 TRBV6-2/TRBV6-3
CSVVDRGLGTQYF 13 TRBJ2-5 TRBD1 TRBV29-1
CASGQGAYEQYF 12 TRBJ2-7 TRBD1 TRBV19
CASSSRTSGSIDEQFF 16 TRBJ2-1 TRBD2 TRBV27
CASSQGWTSGRRETQYF 17 TRBJ2-5 TRBD2 TRBV3-1/TRBV3-2
CASSPLGQGYEQYF 14 TRBJ2-7 . TRBV28
CASSRDSANEKLFF 14 TRBJ1-4 TRBD1 TRBV5-1
CASSFYKREAYEQFF 15 TRBJ2-1 TRBD2 TRBV11-2